This T cell receptor beta chain appears in the sequencing data of a study of blood T cell repertoires in COVID-19. Study summary: COVID-19 samples, acute and convalescent, were from the United States, Italy and Spain. The cDNA or gDNA used as material had been derived from T cells, B-cell-depleted T cells, or PBMCs.

In the original analysis: Scientists estimated how many nucleated cells there were by amplifying reference gene primers. Method: immunoSEQ multiplex PCR; TCRdb's copy keeps in-frame clones and lacks some. That table furnishes V, J and clone size, whereas the DNA furnished D and trimming. The sample carries about 200,000 clones, more than 75% recorded once. The germline gives CDR1 SGHTA, CDR2 FQGTGA. The CDR3 runs 16 residues. The ends lost 1 base at V and 1 base at J; junction bases unmatched: 3. Seattle's enrolled individuals joined amid active infection and were then monitored longitudinally. The rearrangement links TRBV7-3 to TRBJ2-2; TRBD1 matches 7 bases. Specimen: peripheral blood. This clonotype was sampled from a woman aged 80 or over with COVID-19, enrolled during active disease. As DNA, the CDR3 is TGTGCCAGCAGCTTAAGGGGACAGATGAACACCGGGGAGCTGTTTTTT. This gives the protein CASSLRGQMNTGELFF. Supplemented by reference TRBV7-3 and TRBJ2-2, the full variable domain reads GAGVSQTPSNKVTEKGKYVELRCDPISGHTALYWYRQSLGQGPEFLIYFQGTGAADDSGLPNDRFFAVRPEGSVSTLKIQRTERGDSAVYLCASSLRGQMNTGELFFGEGSRLTVL.